A selection of T cell receptor beta chains follows, all from one sample in a study of blood T cells in healthy people across ages. TCRdb analysed the 5' RACE reads with MiXCR anew, one entry per CDR3 protein. The data hold approximately 820,000 distinct CDR3 sequences, with about 42% observed a single time. The sequencing input was blood. The receptors shown here come from a man aged 60-69 years in good health. CDR3s include the opening cysteine and the closing phenylalanine or tryptophan. Size values are once, few and many counts, or a class for expanded clones, and some rows have none.

>NA|TRBV12-3/TRBV12-4|NA
CASSFVAERIYEQYF
>TRBJ2-3|TRBV7-8|few
CASSLSRGLTDTQYF
>TRBJ2-2|TRBV20-1|few
CSADRDGTGELFF
>TRBJ1-2|TRBV12-3/TRBV12-4|NA
CASSLDRGGGYGYTF
>TRBJ2-1|TRBV6-5|NA
CASSYTRLVSYNEQFF
>TRBJ2-2|TRBV19|NA
CASSTARGELFF
>TRBJ2-1|TRBV27|NA
CASSLSVGGEQFF
>TRBJ1-2|TRBV6-5|NA
CASSYYRVNGYGYTF
>TRBJ1-6|TRBV30|NA
CAWTGGGYNSPLHF
>TRBJ1-6|TRBV6-6|NA
CASSYSNMGQVNSPLHF
>TRBJ2-3|TRBV20-1|NA
CSARVRTGSADTQYF
>TRBJ2-2|TRBV3-1|NA
CASSRGEPGQESTGELFF
>TRBJ2-6|TRBV4-1|NA
CASSLWDQSSGANVLTF
>TRBJ2-5|TRBV3-1|NA
CASSQSGLAYEQYF
>TRBJ2-5|TRBV12-3/TRBV12-4|few
CASREGARETQYF
>TRBJ1-2|TRBV6-2/TRBV6-3|few
CASSGLRSSGYYGYTF
>TRBJ2-7|TRBV28|NA
CASRGDAVYEQNF
>TRBJ2-1|TRBV29-1|NA
CSVVLRQGAQNEQFF
>TRBJ2-7|TRBV18|NA
CASSPGRMGPYYEQYF
>TRBJ1-5|TRBV6-6|NA
CASSYSLAGNQPQHF
>TRBJ2-5|TRBV7-9|NA
CASSLQQETQYF
>NA|TRBV5-6|NA
CASSYPGHSAYEQYF
>TRBJ1-2|TRBV5-1|few
CASSQPPGPGGMLYGYTF
>TRBJ1-1|TRBV6-2/TRBV6-3|NA
CASRWGLIQRNTEAFF
>TRBJ1-2|TRBV2|NA
CAVSDSRGDYGYTF
>TRBJ1-2|TRBV7-2|NA
CASSLETQNYGYTF
>TRBJ2-1|TRBV28|NA
CVSSLSSVGSVGEQFF
>TRBJ2-5|TRBV11-2|NA
CASSLRSGGVNEQYF
>TRBJ2-2|TRBV6-6|NA
CASSYPASSRYTGELFF
>TRBJ1-6|TRBV14|NA
CASSQFRGINNSPLHF
>TRBJ2-7|TRBV6-2/TRBV6-3|NA
CASSYGVSGDSYEQYF
>TRBJ2-1|TRBV20-1|few
CSARDVDNEQFF
>TRBJ2-5|TRBV24-1|few
CATSDGEETQYF
>TRBJ2-1|TRBV7-2|NA
CASSLSADGEQFF
>TRBJ2-3|TRBV7-9|NA
CASSWPATGGSTDTQYF
>TRBJ2-2|TRBV29-1|NA
CSVLSGTHTGELFF
>TRBJ1-5|TRBV12-3/TRBV12-4|NA
CASSDSGEWSNQPQHF
>TRBJ2-5|TRBV20-1|NA
CSASGFGETQYF
>TRBJ1-2|TRBV6-1|NA
CASRPGAPRGYTF
>TRBJ2-7|TRBV14|NA
CASSQERTRISYEQYF
>TRBJ1-4|TRBV7-2|NA
CASSRDRGWEKLFF
>TRBJ1-5|TRBV3-1|NA
CASNTTGEWSNQPQHF
>TRBJ2-5|TRBV15|NA
CATSTPGGRQTQYF
>TRBJ2-7|TRBV28|NA
CASSPGTGLSYF
>TRBJ2-4|TRBV6-1|once
CASSLQRVKNIQYF
>TRBJ2-1|TRBV7-9|NA
CASRAIGQSSYNEQFF
>TRBJ2-7|TRBV5-1|NA
CASSLVPSEEQYF